This T cell receptor beta chain emerged from a study of STAT5B mutations in CD4+ large granular lymphocyte leukemia. On this clone: What it recognizes is unknown.

The ends were cut back, 4 bases at V and 7 bases at J, with 14 bases in the middle. The CDR3 is 13 amino acids. Germline values: CDR1 LNHDA, CDR2 SQIVND (reference sequence). Study-wide results and limits: Without putative leukemic clones, patient CD4-sorted repertoires remained more clonal than healthy CD4+ repertoires. No patients shared main leukemic clonotypes, though roughly 23% appeared at low frequency elsewhere.

Clones were sequenced by immunoSEQ multiplex PCR, and TCRdb holds only the in-frame ones, with some missing. Here the sample spans about 38,000 clones, over 70% being singletons. The gene calls are TRBV19 and TRBJ2-7; perhaps TRBD2 as D (5 bases). This TCR derives from a human donor in good health. Sequenced: CD4+ T cells from blood buffy coats. This chain's CDR3 is CASSTLNRREQYF. The CDR3 region has the DNA TGTGCCAGTAGTACCCTAAACCGGAGGGAGCAGTACTTC.